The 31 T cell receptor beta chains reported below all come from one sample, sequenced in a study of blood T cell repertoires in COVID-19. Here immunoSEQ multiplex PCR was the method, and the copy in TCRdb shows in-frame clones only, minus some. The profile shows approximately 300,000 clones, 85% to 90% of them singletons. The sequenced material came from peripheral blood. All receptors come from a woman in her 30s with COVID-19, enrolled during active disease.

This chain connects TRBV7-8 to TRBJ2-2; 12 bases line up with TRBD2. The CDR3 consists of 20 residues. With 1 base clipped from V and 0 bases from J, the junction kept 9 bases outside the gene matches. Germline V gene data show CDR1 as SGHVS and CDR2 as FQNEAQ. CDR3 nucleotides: TGTGCCAGCAGCTTAGATCGCAGACTAGCGGGGGAATCGAACACCGGGGAGCTGTTTTTT. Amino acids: CASSLDRRLAGESNTGELFF.

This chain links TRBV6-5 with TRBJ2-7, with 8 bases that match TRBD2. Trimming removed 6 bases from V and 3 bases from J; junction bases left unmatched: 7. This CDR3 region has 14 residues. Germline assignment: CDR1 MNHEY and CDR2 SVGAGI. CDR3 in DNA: TGTGCCAGCAGGGCGCCGGGACTAGACTACGAGCAGTACTTC. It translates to CASRAPGLDYEQYF.

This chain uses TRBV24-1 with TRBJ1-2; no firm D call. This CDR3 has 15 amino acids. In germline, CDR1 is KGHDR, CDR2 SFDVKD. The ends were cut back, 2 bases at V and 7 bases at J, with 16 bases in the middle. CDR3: CATSDSRPGISGYTF. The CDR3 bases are TGTGCCACCAGTGATTCCCGTCCCGGGATCTCTGGCTACACCTTC.

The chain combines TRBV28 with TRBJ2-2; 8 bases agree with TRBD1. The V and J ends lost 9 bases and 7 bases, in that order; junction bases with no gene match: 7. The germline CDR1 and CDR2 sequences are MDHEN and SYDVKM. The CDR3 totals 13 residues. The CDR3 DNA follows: TGTGCCAGTGGACAGGGAGAGTTCGGGGAGCTGTTTTTT. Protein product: CASGQGEFGELFF.

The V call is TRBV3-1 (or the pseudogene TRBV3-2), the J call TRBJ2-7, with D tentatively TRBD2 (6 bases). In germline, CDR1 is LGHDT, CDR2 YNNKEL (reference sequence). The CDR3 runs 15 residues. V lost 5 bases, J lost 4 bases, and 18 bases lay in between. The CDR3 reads CASSDGSASGYEQYV. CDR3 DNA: TGTGCCAGCAGCGACGGGTCGGCGAGCGGGTACGAGCAGTACGTC.

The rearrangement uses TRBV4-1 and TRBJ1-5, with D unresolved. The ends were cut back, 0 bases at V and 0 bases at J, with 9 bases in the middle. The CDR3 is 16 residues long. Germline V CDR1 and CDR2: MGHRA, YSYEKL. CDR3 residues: CASSQERSYSNQPQHF. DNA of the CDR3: TGCGCCAGCAGCCAAGAGAGGAGTTATAGCAATCAGCCCCAGCATTTT.

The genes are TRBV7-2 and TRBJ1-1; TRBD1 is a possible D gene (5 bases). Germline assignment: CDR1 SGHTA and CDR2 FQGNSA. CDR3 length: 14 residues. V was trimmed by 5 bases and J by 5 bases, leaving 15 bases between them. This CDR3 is CASSLQGWETEAFF. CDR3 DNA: TGTGCCAGCAGCCTTCAGGGCTGGGAAACTGAAGCTTTCTTT.

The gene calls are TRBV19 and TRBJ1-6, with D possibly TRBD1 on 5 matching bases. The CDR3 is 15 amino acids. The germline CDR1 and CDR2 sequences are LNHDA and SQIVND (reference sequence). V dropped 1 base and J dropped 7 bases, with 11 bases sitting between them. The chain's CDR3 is CASSIGGTQNSPLHF. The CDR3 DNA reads TGTGCCAGTAGTATAGGAGGGACTCAAAATTCACCCCTCCACTTT.

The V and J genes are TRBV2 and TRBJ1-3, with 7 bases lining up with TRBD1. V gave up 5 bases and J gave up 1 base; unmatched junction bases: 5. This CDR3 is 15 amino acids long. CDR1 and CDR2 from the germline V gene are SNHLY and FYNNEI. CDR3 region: CASSKQGISGNTIYF. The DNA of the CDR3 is TGTGCCAGCAGTAAACAGGGGATATCTGGAAACACCATATATTTT. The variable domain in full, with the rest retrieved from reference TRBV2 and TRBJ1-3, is EPEVTQTPSHQVTQMGQEVILRCVPISNHLYFYWYRQILGQKVEFLVSFYNNEISEKSEIFDDQFSVERPDGSNFTLKIRSTKLEDSAMYFCASSKQGISGNTIYFGEGSWLTVV.

DNA of the CDR3: TGTGCCAGCAGTTTAAGGGGGACACAGTACTTC. It codes for CASSLRGTQYF. This chain uses TRBV12-3 or TRBV12-4 with TRBJ2-7; TRBD1 is a possible D gene (6 bases). Trimming shortened V by 2 bases and J by 10 bases, and 9 bases separated the two germline ends. CDR3 size: 11 residues.

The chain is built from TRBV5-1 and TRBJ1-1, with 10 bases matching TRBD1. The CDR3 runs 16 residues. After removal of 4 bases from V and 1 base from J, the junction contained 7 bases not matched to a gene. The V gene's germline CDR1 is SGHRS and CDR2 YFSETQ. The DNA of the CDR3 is TGCGCCAGCAGCCCGGGACAGGGGAATGGGAACACTGAAGCTTTCTTT. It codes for CASSPGQGNGNTEAFF.

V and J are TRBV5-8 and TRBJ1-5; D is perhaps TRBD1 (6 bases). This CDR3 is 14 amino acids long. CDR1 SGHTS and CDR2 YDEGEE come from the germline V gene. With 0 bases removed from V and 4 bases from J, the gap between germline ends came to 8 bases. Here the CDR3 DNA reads TGTGCCAGCAGCTTGGCTAGGGGGAATCAGCCCCAGCATTTT. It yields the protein CASSLARGNQPQHF.

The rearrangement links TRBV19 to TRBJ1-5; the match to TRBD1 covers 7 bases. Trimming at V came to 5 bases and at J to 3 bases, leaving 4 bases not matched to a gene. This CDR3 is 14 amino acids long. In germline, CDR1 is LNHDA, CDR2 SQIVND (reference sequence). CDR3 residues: CASSPTGTNQPQHF. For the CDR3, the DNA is TGTGCCAGTAGTCCGACAGGGACCAATCAGCCCCAGCATTTT.

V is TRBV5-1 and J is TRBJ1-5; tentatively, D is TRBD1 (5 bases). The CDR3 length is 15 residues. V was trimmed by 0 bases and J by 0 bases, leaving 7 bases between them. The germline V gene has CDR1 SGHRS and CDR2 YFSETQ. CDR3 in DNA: TGCGCCAGCAGCTTGGCCGGGGGTAGCAATCAGCCCCAGCATTTT. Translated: CASSLAGGSNQPQHF.

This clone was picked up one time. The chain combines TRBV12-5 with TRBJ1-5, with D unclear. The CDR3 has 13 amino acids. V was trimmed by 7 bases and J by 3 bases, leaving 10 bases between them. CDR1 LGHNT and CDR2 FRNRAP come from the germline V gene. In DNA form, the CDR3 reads TGTGCTAGTGTTGCAGGTTTCAATCAGCCCCAGCATTTT. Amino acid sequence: CASVAGFNQPQHF.

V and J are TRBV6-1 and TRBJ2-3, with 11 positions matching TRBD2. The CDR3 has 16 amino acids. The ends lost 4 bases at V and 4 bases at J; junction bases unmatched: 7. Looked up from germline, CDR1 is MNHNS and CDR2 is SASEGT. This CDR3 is CASSGLGLAVSDTQYF. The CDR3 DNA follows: TGTGCCAGCAGTGGGCTGGGACTAGCGGTGTCAGATACGCAGTATTTT.

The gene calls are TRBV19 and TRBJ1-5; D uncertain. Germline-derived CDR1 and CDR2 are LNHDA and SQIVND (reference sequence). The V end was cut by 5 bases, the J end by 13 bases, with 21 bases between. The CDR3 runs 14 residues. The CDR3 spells CASSPIEGPTVQHF. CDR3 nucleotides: TGTGCCAGTAGTCCGATTGAGGGCCCGACCGTGCAGCATTTT.

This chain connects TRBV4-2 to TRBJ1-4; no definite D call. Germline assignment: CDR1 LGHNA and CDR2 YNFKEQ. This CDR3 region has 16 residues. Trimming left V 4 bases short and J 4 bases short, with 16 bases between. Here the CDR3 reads CASSPNGGGVNEKLFF. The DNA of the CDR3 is TGTGCCAGCAGCCCAAATGGAGGTGGAGTTAATGAAAAACTGTTTTTT.

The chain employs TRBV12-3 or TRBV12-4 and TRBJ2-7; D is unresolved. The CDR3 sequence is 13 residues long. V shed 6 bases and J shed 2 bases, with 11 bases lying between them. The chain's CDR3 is CASSPSSPYEQYF. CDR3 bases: TGTGCCAGCAGCCCTTCGTCCCCCTACGAGCAGTACTTC.

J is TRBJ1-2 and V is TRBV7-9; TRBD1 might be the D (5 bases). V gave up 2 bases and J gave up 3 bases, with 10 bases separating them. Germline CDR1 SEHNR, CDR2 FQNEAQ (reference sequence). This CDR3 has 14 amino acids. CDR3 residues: CASSLTRGDYGYTF. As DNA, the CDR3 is TGTGCCAGCAGCTTAACTCGGGGGGACTATGGCTACACCTTC.

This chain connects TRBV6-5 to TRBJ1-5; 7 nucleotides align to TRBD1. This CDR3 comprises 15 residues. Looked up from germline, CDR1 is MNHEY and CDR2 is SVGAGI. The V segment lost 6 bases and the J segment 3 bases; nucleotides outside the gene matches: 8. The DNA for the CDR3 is TGTGCCAGCAGGAAGGCGGGACAGACCAATCAGCCCCAGCATTTT. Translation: CASRKAGQTNQPQHF.

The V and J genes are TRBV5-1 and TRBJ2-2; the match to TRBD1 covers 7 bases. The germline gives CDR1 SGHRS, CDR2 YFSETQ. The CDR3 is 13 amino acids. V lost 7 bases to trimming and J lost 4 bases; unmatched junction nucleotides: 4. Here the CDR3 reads CASLGGGTGELFF. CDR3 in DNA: TGCGCCAGCTTAGGGGGCGGCACCGGGGAGCTGTTTTTT.

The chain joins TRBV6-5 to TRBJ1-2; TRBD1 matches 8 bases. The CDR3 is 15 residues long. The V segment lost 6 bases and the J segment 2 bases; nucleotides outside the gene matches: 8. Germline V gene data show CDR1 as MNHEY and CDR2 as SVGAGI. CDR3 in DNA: TGTGCCAGCAGCGGTGACAGGGGAGGGAACTATGGCTACACCTTC. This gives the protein CASSGDRGGNYGYTF.

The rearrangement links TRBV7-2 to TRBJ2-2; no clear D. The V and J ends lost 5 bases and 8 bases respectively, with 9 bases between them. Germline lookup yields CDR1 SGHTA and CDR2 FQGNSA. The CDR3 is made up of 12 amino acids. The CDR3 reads CASSPYGGELFF. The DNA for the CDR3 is TGTGCCAGCAGCCCTTACGGGGGGGAGCTGTTTTTT.

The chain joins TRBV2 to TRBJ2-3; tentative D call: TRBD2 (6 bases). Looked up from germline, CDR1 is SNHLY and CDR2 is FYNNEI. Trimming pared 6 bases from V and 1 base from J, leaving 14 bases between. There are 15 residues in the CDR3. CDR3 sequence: CASSQGLPGTDTQYF. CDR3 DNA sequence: TGTGCCAGCAGCCAGGGACTGCCTGGCACAGATACGCAGTATTTT. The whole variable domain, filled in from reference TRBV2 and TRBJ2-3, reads EPEVTQTPSHQVTQMGQEVILRCVPISNHLYFYWYRQILGQKVEFLVSFYNNEISEKSEIFDDQFSVERPDGSNFTLKIRSTKLEDSAMYFCASSQGLPGTDTQYFGPGTRLTVL.

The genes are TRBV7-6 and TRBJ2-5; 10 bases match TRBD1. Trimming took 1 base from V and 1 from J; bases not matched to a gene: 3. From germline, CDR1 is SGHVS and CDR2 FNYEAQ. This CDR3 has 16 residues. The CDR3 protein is CASSLEGTGVQETQYF. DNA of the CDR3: TGTGCCAGCAGCTTAGAAGGGACAGGGGTCCAAGAGACCCAGTACTTC. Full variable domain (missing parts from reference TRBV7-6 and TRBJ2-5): GAGVSQSPRYKVTKRGQDVALRCDPISGHVSLYWYRQALGQGPEFLTYFNYEAQQDKSGLPNDRFSAERPEGSISTLTIQRTEQRDSAMYRCASSLEGTGVQETQYFGPGTRLLVL.

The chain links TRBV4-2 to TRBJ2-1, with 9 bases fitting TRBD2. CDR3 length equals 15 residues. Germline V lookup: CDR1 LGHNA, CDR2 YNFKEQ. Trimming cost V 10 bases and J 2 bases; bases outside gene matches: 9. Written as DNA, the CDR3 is TGTGCCATTTCGACCCAGCGGGGGGCCTACAATGAGCAGTTCTTC. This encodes CAISTQRGAYNEQFF.

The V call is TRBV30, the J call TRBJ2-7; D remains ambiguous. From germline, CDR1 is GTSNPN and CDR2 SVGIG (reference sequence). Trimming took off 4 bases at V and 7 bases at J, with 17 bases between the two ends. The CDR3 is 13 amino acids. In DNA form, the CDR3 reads TGTGCCTGGAACAACCATATCTACAGAGAGCAGTACTTC. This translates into CAWNNHIYREQYF. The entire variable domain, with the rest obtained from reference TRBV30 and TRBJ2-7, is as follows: SQTIHQWPATLVQPVGSPLSLECTVEGTSNPNLYWYRQAAGRGLQLLFYSVGIGQISSEVPQNLSASRPQDRQFILSSKKLLLSDSGFYLCAWNNHIYREQYFGPGTRLTVT.

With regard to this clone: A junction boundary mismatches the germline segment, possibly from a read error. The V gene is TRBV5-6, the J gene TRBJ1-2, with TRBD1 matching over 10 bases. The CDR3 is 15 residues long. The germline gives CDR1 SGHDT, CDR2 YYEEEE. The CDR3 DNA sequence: TGTGCCAGCAGCCAGGACAGGGGGTCTAAGTATGGCTACACCTTC. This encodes CASSQDRGSKYGYTF.

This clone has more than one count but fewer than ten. The CDR3: CASSLENTYEQYF. For the CDR3, the DNA is TGCGCCAGCAGCTTGGAAAACACCTACGAGCAGTACTTC. The V call is TRBV5-1, the J call TRBJ2-7; no clear D gene. Trimming pared 0 bases from V and 2 bases from J, leaving 6 bases between. Germline V lookup: CDR1 SGHRS, CDR2 YFSETQ. The CDR3 is made up of 13 amino acids.

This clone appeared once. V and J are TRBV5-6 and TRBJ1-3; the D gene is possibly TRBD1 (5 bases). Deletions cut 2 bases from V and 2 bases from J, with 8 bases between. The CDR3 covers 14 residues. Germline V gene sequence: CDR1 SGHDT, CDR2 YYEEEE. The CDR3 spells CASSFQGPGNTIYF. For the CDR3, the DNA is TGTGCCAGCAGCTTCCAGGGCCCTGGAAACACCATATATTTT.